The entry that follows covers one T cell receptor (beta chain) sequence. Its specificity is unknown. The data originate from a study of cytomegalovirus exposure and HLA in healthy donors. The overall study: Among 150 million to 200 million T cells, an earlier analysis found around 100 million unique TCR beta sequences.

The germline V gene encodes CDR1 SGHNT and CDR2 YYREEE (reference sequence). CDR3 length: 12 amino acids. Trimming removed 5 bases from V and 9 bases from J; junction bases left unmatched: 5. Study results and caveats: As a later analysis revealed, the rate of TCR association differed by HLA locus, with DRB1 most and HLA-C fewest. Sequencing likely produced, as an artifact, a cluster of highly shared sequence variants.

Amplification used 60 Vbeta primers and 13 Jbeta primers. The assay was immunoSEQ multiplex PCR, and TCRdb's table has in-frame clones only and misses some. The data hold about 190,000 clones, with 70% to 75% observed a single time. Input material: PBMCs. J is TRBJ2-1 and V is TRBV5-4, with 7 bases that match TRBD1. The receptor was isolated from a young man in good health and CMV-seropositive. CDR3: CASSPTGVEQFF. The CDR3 bases are TGTGCCAGCAGTCCTACAGGGGTTGAGCAGTTCTTC.